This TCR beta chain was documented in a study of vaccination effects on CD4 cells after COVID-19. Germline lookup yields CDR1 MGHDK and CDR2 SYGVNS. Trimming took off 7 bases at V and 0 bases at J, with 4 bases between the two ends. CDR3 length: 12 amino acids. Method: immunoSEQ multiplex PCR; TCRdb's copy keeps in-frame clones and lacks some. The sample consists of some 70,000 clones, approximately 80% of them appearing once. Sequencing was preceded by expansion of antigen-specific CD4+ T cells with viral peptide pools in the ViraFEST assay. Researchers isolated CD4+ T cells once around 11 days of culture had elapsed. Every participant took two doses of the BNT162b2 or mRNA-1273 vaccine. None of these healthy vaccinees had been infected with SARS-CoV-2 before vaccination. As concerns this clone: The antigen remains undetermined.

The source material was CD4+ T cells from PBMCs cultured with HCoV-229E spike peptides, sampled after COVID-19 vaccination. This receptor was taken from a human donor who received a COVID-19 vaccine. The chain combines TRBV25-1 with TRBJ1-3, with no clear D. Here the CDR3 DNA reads TGTGCCAGCACGCCCTCTGGAAACACCATATATTTT. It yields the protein CASTPSGNTIYF. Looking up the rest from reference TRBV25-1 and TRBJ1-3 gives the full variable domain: EADIYQTPRYLVIGTGKKITLECSQTMGHDKMYWYQQDPGMELHLIHYSYGVNSTEKGDLSSESTVSRIRTEHFPLTLESARPSHTSQYLCASTPSGNTIYFGEGSWLTVV.